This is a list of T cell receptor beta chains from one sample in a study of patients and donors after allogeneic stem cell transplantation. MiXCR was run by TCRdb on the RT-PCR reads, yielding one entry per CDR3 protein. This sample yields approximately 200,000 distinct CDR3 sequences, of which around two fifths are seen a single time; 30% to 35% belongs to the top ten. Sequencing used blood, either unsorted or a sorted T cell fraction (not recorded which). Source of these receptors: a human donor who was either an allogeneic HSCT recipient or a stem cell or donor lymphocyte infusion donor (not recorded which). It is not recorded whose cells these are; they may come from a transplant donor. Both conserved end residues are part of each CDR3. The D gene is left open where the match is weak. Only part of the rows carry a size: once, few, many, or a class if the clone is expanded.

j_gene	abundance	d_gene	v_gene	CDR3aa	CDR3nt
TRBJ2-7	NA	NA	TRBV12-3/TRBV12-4	CASSLLGQSYEQYF	TGTGCCAGCAGTTTACTCGGACAGAGCTACGAGCAGTACTTC
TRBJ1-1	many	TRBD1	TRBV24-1	CATSDSGQGRREAFF	TGTGCCACCAGTGACTCAGGACAGGGGAGGCGTGAAGCTTTCTTT
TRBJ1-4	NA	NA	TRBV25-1	CASSEGLGEKLFF	TGTGCCAGCAGTGAGGGCCTGGGGGAAAAACTGTTTTTT
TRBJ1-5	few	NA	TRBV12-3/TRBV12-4	CASSLGDYSNQPQHF	TGTGCCAGCAGTTTGGGGGATTATAGCAATCAGCCCCAGCATTTT
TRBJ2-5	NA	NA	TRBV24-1	CATSDSRYQETQYF	TGTGCCACCAGTGATTCCCGGTACCAAGAGACCCAGTACTTC
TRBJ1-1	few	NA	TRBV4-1	CASSHPERGRTEAFF	TGCGCCAGCAGCCACCCGGAGAGGGGGAGGACTGAAGCTTTCTTT
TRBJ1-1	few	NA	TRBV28	CASSQEGPGHSNTEAFF	TGTGCCAGCAGCCAAGAGGGTCCGGGACATTCGAACACTGAAGCTTTCTTT
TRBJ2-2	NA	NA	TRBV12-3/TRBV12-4	CASSREGLGELFF	TGTGCCAGCAGTCGTGAGGGGTTGGGGGAGCTGTTTTTT
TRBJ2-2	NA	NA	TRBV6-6	CASSPGLGGTGELFF	TGTGCCAGCAGTCCGGGGCTGGGGGGCACCGGGGAGCTGTTTTTT
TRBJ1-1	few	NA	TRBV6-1	CASSAGDYNTEAFF	TGTGCCAGCAGTGCAGGGGATTATAACACTGAAGCTTTCTTT
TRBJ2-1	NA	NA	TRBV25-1	CASSEWNEQFF	TGTGCCAGCAGTGAATGGAATGAGCAGTTCTTC
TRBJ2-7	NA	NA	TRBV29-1	CSVFRGGQEQYF	TGCAGCGTTTTCCGTGGGGGTCAAGAGCAGTACTTC
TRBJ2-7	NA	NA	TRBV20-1	CSARGDSYEQYF	TGCAGTGCTAGAGGGGACTCCTACGAGCAGTACTTC
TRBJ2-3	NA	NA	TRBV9	CASSGEGDSSTDTQYF	TGTGCCAGCAGCGGGGAAGGGGATTCTAGCACAGATACGCAGTATTTT
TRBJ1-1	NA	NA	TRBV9	CASSVTREGGTEAFF	TGTGCCAGCAGCGTAACGAGGGAGGGGGGCACTGAAGCTTTCTTT
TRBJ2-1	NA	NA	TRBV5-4	CASSLGQALNNEQFF	TGTGCCAGCAGCTTGGGGCAGGCCCTCAACAATGAGCAGTTCTTC
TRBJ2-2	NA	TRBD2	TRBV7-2	CASSSRLAGDSWRGELFF	TGTGCCAGCAGCTCTCGACTAGCGGGAGATTCTTGGCGGGGGGAGCTGTTTTTT
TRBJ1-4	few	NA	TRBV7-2	CASSLGIRTKYHEKLFF	TGTGCCAGCAGCTTAGGTATACGGACGAAGTATCATGAAAAACTGTTTTTT
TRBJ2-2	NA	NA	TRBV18	CASSPPNEGTGELFF	TGTGCCAGCTCACCACCGAATGAGGGGACCGGGGAGCTGTTTTTT
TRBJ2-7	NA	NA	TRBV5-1	CASSVSSYEQYF	TGCGCCAGCAGCGTGAGCTCCTACGAGCAGTACTTC
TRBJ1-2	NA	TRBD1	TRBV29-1	CSVETGVDYGYTF	TGCAGCGTTGAGACAGGGGTGGACTATGGCTACACCTTC
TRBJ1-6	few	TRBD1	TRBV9	CASSPTDRAKGSPLHF	TGTGCCAGCAGCCCCACGGACAGGGCGAAGGGGTCACCCCTCCACTTT
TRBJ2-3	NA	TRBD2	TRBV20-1	CSAGASGSWGDTQYF	TGCAGTGCTGGGGCTAGCGGGAGCTGGGGAGATACGCAGTATTTT
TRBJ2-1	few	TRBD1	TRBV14	CASSQVGSGQNDEQFF	TGTGCCAGCAGCCAAGTAGGTTCGGGACAGAACGATGAGCAGTTCTTC
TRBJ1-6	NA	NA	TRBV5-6	CASSLFGRNNSPLHF	TGTGCCAGCAGTCTGTTTGGGAGAAATAATTCACCCCTCCACTTT
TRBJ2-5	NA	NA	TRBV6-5	CASRSQGGYQETQYF	TGTGCCAGCAGGTCACAGGGGGGGTACCAAGAGACCCAGTACTTC
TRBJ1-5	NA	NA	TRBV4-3	CASSQDQDGYQPQHF	TGCGCCAGCAGCCAAGATCAGGACGGGTATCAGCCCCAGCATTTT
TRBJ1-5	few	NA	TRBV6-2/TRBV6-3	CASRRGSNQPQHF	TGTGCCAGCAGGAGGGGATCCAATCAGCCCCAGCATTTT
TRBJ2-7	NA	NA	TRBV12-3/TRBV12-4	CASSLSPPGEDEQYF	TGTGCCAGCAGTTTAAGTCCGCCGGGGGAAGACGAGCAGTACTTC
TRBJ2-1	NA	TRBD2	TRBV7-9	CASSLGGTSRAIDEQFF	TGTGCCAGCAGCTTAGGCGGGACTAGCAGGGCGATTGATGAGCAGTTCTTC
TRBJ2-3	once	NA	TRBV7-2	CASGFNGETNTQYF	TGTGCCAGCGGGTTCAACGGAGAGACTAACACGCAGTATTTT
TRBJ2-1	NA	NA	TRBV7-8	CASSWQGFNEQFF	TGTGCCAGCAGCTGGCAGGGTTTCAATGAGCAGTTCTTC
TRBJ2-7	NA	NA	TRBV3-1	CASSITRDYEQYF	TGTGCCAGCAGCATCACAAGGGACTACGAGCAGTACTTC
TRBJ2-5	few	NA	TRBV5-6	CASSLETAVQETQYF	TGTGCCAGCAGCTTGGAGACGGCAGTACAAGAGACCCAGTACTTC
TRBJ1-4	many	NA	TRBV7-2	CASSLFKQTGLGKLFF	TGTGCCAGCAGCTTATTCAAACAGACAGGTCTTGGAAAACTGTTTTTT
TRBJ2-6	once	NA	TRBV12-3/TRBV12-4	CASSLSIGSTGANVLTF	TGTGCCAGCAGTTTGTCTATTGGCAGCACTGGGGCCAACGTCCTGACTTTC
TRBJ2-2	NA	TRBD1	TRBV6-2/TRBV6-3	CASRDQGARNTGELFF	TGTGCCAGCAGAGACCAGGGGGCGCGGAACACCGGGGAGCTGTTTTTT